This is a list of T cell receptor beta chains from one sample in a study of siplizumab effects on memory and regulatory T cells. No antigen is known for these receptors. Only in-frame clones appear in the TCRdb table, and some are missing; sequencing was by immunoSEQ multiplex PCR. The table has more than 12,000 clones, about 43% seen once. Sequencing used CFSE-low (dividing) CD4+ T cells sorted from an allogeneic mixed lymphocyte reaction. These receptors were taken from a human donor in good health; the cells came from an allogeneic mixed lymphocyte reaction. Some clones in this sample may be carry-over from other donors' samples. The CDR3 runs from the conserved cysteine through the conserved F or W. D genes are given only for firm matches. For some rows the clone size is stated as once, few or many, or as a class when expanded; others skip it.

J gene	V gene	D gene	clone size	CDR3 protein	CDR3 DNA
TRBJ2-3	TRBV6-5	TRBD2	few	CASTAGGSPDTQYF	TGTGCCAGCACGGCGGGGGGGAGCCCAGATACGCAGTATTTT
TRBJ2-3	TRBV10-3	NA	few	CAISVSGSWDTQYF	TGTGCCATCAGTGTTTCGGGGTCTTGGGATACGCAGTATTTT
TRBJ1-1	TRBV18	NA	NA	CVSSPRGRGSNTEAFF	TGTGTCAGCTCACCACGTGGAAGGGGTAGCAACACTGAAGCTTTCTTT
TRBJ1-4	TRBV4-1	NA	few	CASSQADRATNEKLFF	TGCGCCAGCAGCCAAGCAGACAGAGCAACTAATGAAAAACTGTTTTTT
TRBJ1-1	TRBV5-6	NA	NA	CASSFRVRAEAFF	TGTGCCAGCAGCTTTAGGGTGCGCGCTGAAGCTTTCTTT
TRBJ1-4	TRBV28	NA	NA	CASSYWGLSGSNEKLFF	TGTGCCAGCAGTTATTGGGGACTAAGTGGGTCTAATGAAAAACTGTTTTTT
TRBJ2-3	TRBV2	TRBD2	NA	CASSFQRAGPSTDTQYF	TGTGCCAGCAGTTTCCAGAGAGCGGGGCCTAGCACAGATACGCAGTATTTT
TRBJ1-2	TRBV9	NA	medium-sized	CASSEALGSGGYTF	TGTGCCAGCAGCGAAGCGTTGGGGTCGGGTGGCTACACCTTC
TRBJ1-1	TRBV6-5	NA	medium-sized	CASSYGGTEAFF	TGTGCCAGCAGTTACGGGGGTACTGAAGCTTTCTTT
TRBJ2-5	TRBV10-1	NA	NA	CASSESRYARPYF	TGCGCCAGCAGTGAGTCGAGATACGCAAGACCCTACTTC
TRBJ2-5	TRBV6-4	TRBD2	few	CASSELAGGSRYF	TGTGCCAGCAGTGAACTAGCGGGAGGGTCGAGATACTTC
TRBJ2-5	TRBV29-1	NA	NA	CSPFHGETQYF	TGCAGCCCATTCCATGGGGAGACCCAGTACTTC
TRBJ1-3	TRBV6-5	TRBD1	few	CASSLRTGRSGNTIYF	TGTGCCAGCAGTTTACGGACAGGCCGGTCCGGAAACACCATATATTTT
TRBJ2-7	TRBV5-1	NA	once	CASSAWDSAYEQYF	TGCGCCAGCAGCGCGTGGGACTCAGCCTACGAGCAGTACTTC
TRBJ1-5	TRBV28	TRBD1	NA	CASTQGVNQPQHF	TGTGCCAGCACCCAGGGGGTTAATCAGCCCCAGCATTTT
TRBJ2-1	TRBV4-2	TRBD2	medium-sized	CASSEGDYIYNEQFF	TGTGCCAGCAGTGAAGGGGACTATATATACAATGAGCAGTTCTTC
TRBJ1-2	TRBV6-6	NA	NA	CASRPSGTANYGYTF	TGTGCCAGCAGACCCTCCGGGACGGCTAACTATGGCTACACCTTC
TRBJ1-4	TRBV19	NA	few	CASSWVEGVATNEKLFF	TGTGCCAGTAGTTGGGTGGAGGGAGTTGCAACTAATGAAAAACTGTTTTTT
TRBJ2-3	TRBV21-1	NA	NA	CASSKDRQGDPSGEGDTQYF	TGTGCCAGCAGCAAAGATCGGCAAGGTGACCCTAGCGGAGAGGGGGATACGCAGTATTTT
TRBJ1-4	TRBV19	TRBD1	once	CASPGQANEKLFF	TGTGCCAGTCCGGGACAGGCCAATGAAAAACTGTTTTTT
TRBJ2-7	TRBV7-3	NA	NA	CASSFTGAGEQYF	TGTGCCAGCAGCTTCACGGGAGCCGGCGAGCAGTACTTC
TRBJ2-1	TRBV4-2	TRBD2	NA	CASSFELAGGNNEQFF	TGTGCCAGCAGCTTCGAACTAGCGGGAGGTAACAATGAGCAGTTCTTC
TRBJ1-1	TRBV5-1	NA	once	CASTTVRGRAEAFF	TGCGCCAGCACGACCGTAAGGGGTCGCGCTGAAGCTTTCTTT
TRBJ2-5	TRBV27	TRBD1	NA	CASRDRAWETQYF	TGTGCCAGTAGGGACAGGGCGTGGGAGACCCAGTACTTC
TRBJ1-1	TRBV6-5	TRBD1	NA	CASSRTGGFTEAFF	TGTGCCAGCAGTCGGACAGGGGGCTTCACTGAAGCTTTCTTT
TRBJ2-3	TRBV7-2	TRBD2	NA	CASSLGASGSGNTQYF	TGTGCCAGCAGCTTAGGAGCTAGCGGGAGTGGAAATACGCAGTATTTT
TRBJ2-5	TRBV9	NA	NA	CASSVSPEQETQYF	TGTGCCAGCAGCGTTTCCCCTGAACAAGAGACCCAGTACTTC
TRBJ2-3	TRBV6-5	NA	NA	CASSYGADHTDTQYF	TGTGCCAGCAGTTACGGAGCGGACCACACAGATACGCAGTATTTT
TRBJ2-2	TRBV5-1	TRBD2	medium-sized	CASSQLAELNTGELFF	TGCGCCAGCAGCCAACTAGCGGAGCTGAACACCGGGGAGCTGTTTTTT
TRBJ2-7	TRBV6-5	NA	NA	CASSPPQSSYEQYF	TGTGCCAGCAGCCCCCCCCAGAGCTCCTACGAGCAGTACTTC
TRBJ2-3	TRBV11-1	NA	NA	CASSLRTGLTDTQYF	TGTGCCAGCAGCTTACGAACAGGCCTCACAGATACGCAGTATTTT
TRBJ2-7	TRBV7-9	TRBD1	few	CASSVPGQGMNEQYF	TGTGCCAGCAGCGTCCCAGGACAGGGAATGAACGAGCAGTACTTC
TRBJ1-2	TRBV10-1	NA	NA	CASSESECRGDYGYTF	TGCGCCAGCAGTGAGTCGGAGTGTCGGGGCGACTATGGCTACACCTTC
TRBJ1-2	TRBV19	TRBD1	NA	CASSKLAGGSYGYTF	TGTGCCAGTAGTAAACTCGCAGGGGGGTCGTATGGCTACACCTTC
TRBJ2-5	TRBV7-2	NA	NA	CASSFGAQYF	TGTGCCAGCAGCTTTGGGGCCCAGTACTTC
TRBJ2-7	TRBV27	NA	few	CASSSEYENEQYF	TGTGCCAGCAGTTCCGAGTATGAGAACGAGCAGTACTTC
TRBJ1-2	TRBV19	NA	NA	CASSGASVGSYGYTF	TGTGCCAGTAGTGGAGCGTCAGTAGGAAGCTATGGCTACACCTTC
TRBJ2-1	TRBV18	NA	NA	CASSPGVNEQFF	TGTGCCAGCTCACCGGGGGTGAATGAGCAGTTCTTC
TRBJ2-7	TRBV5-1	TRBD2	few	CASSLGPTSVSYEQYF	TGCGCCAGCAGCTTGGGCCCCACTAGCGTCTCCTACGAGCAGTACTTC
TRBJ2-3	TRBV19	NA	few	CASSITAGTSTDTQYF	TGTGCCAGTAGTATTACGGCAGGAACTAGCACAGATACGCAGTATTTT
TRBJ2-7	TRBV14	NA	NA	CASGVFSYEQYF	TGTGCCAGCGGAGTTTTTTCCTACGAGCAGTACTTC
TRBJ2-7	TRBV6-5	NA	NA	CASSYGNAEGFQYF	TGTGCCAGCAGTTACGGGAACGCGGAGGGTTTTCAGTACTTC
TRBJ2-5	TRBV6-5	NA	NA	CASSYSIPGFMETQYF	TGTGCCAGCAGTTACTCGATTCCAGGGTTTATGGAGACCCAGTACTTC
TRBJ1-3	TRBV4-2	NA	NA	CASSRGFSGNTIYF	TGTGCCAGCAGCCGGGGGTTCTCTGGAAACACCATATATTTT
TRBJ2-1	TRBV10-3	TRBD1	NA	CAITEQGGSYNEQFF	TGTGCCATCACCGAACAGGGGGGCTCCTACAATGAGCAGTTCTTC
TRBJ1-1	TRBV19	NA	NA	CASSMRTEAFF	TGTGCCAGTAGTATGCGCACTGAAGCTTTCTTT
TRBJ2-3	TRBV30	TRBD1	NA	CAWSSQGAADTQYF	TGTGCCTGGAGTTCGCAGGGGGCTGCAGATACGCAGTATTTT
TRBJ2-3	TRBV4-1	NA	NA	CASSSTTGARDTQYF	TGCGCCAGCAGCTCCACGACAGGAGCAAGGGATACGCAGTATTTT
TRBJ2-7	TRBV9	TRBD2	NA	CASSLTSGSVYEQYF	TGTGCCAGCAGCCTGACTAGCGGGAGTGTCTACGAGCAGTACTTC
TRBJ1-2	TRBV19	NA	medium-sized	CASSLGLLDGYTF	TGTGCCAGTAGTCTAGGGCTTTTGGATGGCTACACCTTC
TRBJ2-1	TRBV2	NA	NA	CASSVRIEVDEQFF	TGTGCCAGCAGTGTGAGAATCGAGGTGGATGAGCAGTTCTTC
TRBJ2-1	TRBV5-4	TRBD2	NA	CASSLRTSVYNEQFF	TGTGCCAGCAGCTTGAGGACTAGCGTCTACAATGAGCAGTTCTTC
TRBJ2-7	TRBV6-6	NA	NA	CASIRGTVSYEQYF	TGTGCCAGCATCCGGGGGACAGTTTCCTACGAGCAGTACTTC
TRBJ1-3	TRBV29-1	NA	NA	CSVIPGLNSGNTIYF	TGCAGCGTCATACCGGGTCTGAACTCTGGAAACACCATATATTTT
TRBJ2-3	TRBV19	TRBD2	NA	CASRTSGSADTQYF	TGTGCCAGTAGGACTAGCGGGAGTGCAGATACGCAGTATTTT